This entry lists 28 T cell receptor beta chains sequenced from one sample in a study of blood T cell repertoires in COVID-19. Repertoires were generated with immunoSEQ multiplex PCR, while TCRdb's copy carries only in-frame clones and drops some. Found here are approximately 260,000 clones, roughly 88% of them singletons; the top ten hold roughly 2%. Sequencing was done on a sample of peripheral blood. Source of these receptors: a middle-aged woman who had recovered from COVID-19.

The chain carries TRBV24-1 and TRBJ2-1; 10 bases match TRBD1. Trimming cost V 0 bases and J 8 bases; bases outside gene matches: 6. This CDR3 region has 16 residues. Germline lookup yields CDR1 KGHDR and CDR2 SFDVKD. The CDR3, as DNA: TGTGCCACCAGTGATTTGCGACAGGGGGCAGGTTATGAGCAGTTCTTC. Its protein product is CATSDLRQGAGYEQFF.

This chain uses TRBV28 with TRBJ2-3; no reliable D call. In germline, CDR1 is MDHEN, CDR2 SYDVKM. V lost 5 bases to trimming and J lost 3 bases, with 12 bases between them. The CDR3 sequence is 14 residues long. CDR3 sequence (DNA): TGTGCCAGCAGTCCGGTTATTCGAACAGATACGCAGTATTTT. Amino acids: CASSPVIRTDTQYF.

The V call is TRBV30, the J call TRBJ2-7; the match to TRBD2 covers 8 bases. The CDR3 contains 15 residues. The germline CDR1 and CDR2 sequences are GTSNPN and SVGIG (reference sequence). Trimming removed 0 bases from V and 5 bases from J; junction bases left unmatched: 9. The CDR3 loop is CAWSVLWTSKDEQYF. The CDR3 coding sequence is TGTGCCTGGAGTGTACTGTGGACTAGCAAGGACGAGCAGTACTTC.

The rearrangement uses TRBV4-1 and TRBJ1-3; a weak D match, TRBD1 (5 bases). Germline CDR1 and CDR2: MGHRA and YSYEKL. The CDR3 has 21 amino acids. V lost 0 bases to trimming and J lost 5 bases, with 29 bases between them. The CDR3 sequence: CASSQDQENVEPGYVRNTIYF. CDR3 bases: TGCGCCAGCAGCCAAGATCAGGAAAATGTGGAGCCAGGGTATGTTAGAAACACCATATATTTT.

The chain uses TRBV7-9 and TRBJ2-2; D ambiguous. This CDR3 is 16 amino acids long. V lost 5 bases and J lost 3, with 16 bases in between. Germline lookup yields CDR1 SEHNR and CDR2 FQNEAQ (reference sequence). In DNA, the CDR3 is TGTGCCAGCAGCCCCCGCGGCAGTGTTTACACCGGGGAGCTGTTTTTT. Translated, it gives CASSPRGSVYTGELFF.

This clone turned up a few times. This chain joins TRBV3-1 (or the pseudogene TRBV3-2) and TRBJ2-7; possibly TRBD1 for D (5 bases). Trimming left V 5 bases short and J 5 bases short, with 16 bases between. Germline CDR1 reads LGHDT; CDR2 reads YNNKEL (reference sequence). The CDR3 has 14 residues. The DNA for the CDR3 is TGTGCCAGCAGCTTGGGGCCACTGGGTGACGAGCAGTACTTC. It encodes CASSLGPLGDEQYF.

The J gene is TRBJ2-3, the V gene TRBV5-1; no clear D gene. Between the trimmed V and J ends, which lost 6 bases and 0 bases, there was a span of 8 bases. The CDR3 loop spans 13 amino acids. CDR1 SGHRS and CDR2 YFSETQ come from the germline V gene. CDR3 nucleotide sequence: TGCGCCAGCATCCCCCCGAGCACAGATACGCAGTATTTT. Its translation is CASIPPSTDTQYF.

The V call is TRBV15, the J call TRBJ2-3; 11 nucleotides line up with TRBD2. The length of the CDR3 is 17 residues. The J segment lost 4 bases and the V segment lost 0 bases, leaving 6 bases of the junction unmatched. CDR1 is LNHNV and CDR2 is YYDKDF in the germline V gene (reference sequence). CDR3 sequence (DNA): TGTGCCACCAGCAGAGATAGACTAGCGGGAAACGCAGATACGCAGTATTTT. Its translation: CATSRDRLAGNADTQYF. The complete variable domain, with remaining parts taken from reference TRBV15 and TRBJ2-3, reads DAMVIQNPRYQVTQFGKPVTLSCSQTLNHNVMYWYQQKSSQAPKLLFHYYDKDFNNEADTPDNFQSRRPNTSFCFLDIRSPGLGDTAMYLCATSRDRLAGNADTQYFGPGTRLTVL.

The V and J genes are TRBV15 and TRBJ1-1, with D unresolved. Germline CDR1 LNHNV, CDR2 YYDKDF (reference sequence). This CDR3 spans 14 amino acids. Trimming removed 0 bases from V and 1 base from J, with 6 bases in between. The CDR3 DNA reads TGTGCCACCAGCAGAGATCACTCGAACACTGAAGCTTTCTTT. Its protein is CATSRDHSNTEAFF.

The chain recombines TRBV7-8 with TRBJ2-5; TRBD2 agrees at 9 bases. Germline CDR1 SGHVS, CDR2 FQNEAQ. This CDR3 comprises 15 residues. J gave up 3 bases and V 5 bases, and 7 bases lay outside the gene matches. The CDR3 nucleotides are TGTGCCAGCAGCCGGGGACTAGCTGGGGAAGAGACCCAGTACTTC. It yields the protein CASSRGLAGEETQYF.

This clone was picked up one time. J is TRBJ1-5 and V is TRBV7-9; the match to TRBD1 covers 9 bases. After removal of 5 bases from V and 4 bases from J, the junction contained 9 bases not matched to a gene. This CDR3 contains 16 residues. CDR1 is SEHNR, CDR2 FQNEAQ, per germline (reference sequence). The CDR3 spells CASSPGDRGENQPQHF. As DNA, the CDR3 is TGTGCCAGCAGCCCCGGAGACAGGGGGGAAAATCAGCCCCAGCATTTT.

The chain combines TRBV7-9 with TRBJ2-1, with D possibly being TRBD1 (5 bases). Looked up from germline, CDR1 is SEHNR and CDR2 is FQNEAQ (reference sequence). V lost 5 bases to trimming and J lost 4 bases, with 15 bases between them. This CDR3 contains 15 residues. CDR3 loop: CASSPLQGAYNEQFF. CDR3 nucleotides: TGTGCCAGCAGCCCGCTCCAGGGCGCTTACAATGAGCAGTTCTTC.

The CDR3 coding sequence is TGCGCCAGCAGCTTGGTGTCGGGGGGAACCACAGATACGCAGTATTTT. Residues: CASSLVSGGTTDTQYF. V usage is TRBV5-1 and J usage is TRBJ2-3; 7 positions match TRBD2. From germline, CDR1 is SGHRS and CDR2 YFSETQ. This CDR3 spans 16 amino acids. V gave up 0 bases and J gave up 2 bases; unmatched junction bases: 6.

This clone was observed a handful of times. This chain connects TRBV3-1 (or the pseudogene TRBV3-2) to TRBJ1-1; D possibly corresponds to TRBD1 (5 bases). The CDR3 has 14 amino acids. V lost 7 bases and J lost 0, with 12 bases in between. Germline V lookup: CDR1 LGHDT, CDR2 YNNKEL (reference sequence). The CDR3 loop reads CASTYGGMNTEAFF. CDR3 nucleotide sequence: TGTGCCAGCACCTACGGGGGAATGAACACTGAAGCTTTCTTT.

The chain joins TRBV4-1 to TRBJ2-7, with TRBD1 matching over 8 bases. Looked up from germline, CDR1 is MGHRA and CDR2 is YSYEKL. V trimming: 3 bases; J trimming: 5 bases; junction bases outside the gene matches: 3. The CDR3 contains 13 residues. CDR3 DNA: TGCGCCAGCAGCCACCAGGGGGCAGACGAGCAGTACTTC. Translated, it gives CASSHQGADEQYF.

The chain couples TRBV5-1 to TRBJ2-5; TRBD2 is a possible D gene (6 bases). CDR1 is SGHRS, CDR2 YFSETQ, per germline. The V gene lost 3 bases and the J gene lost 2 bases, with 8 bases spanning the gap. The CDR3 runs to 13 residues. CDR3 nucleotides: TGCGCCAGCAGCTCGGGACTTCAAGAGACCCAGTACTTC. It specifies CASSSGLQETQYF.

CDR3 sequence: CASSPREETQYF. The CDR3 nucleotides are TGTGCCAGCAGCCCCAGGGAAGAGACCCAGTACTTC. This rearrangement joins TRBV7-2 to TRBJ2-5; perhaps TRBD1 as D (5 bases). The CDR3 sequence is 12 residues long. Trimming stripped 5 bases from V and 3 bases from J, with 7 bases between. Germline assignment: CDR1 SGHTA and CDR2 FQGNSA.

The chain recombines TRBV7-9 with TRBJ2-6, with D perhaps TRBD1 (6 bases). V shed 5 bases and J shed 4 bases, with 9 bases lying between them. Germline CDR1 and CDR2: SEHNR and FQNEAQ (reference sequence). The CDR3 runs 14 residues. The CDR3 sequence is CASSRTAGANVLTF. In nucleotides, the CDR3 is TGTGCCAGCAGCCGGACAGCAGGGGCCAACGTCCTGACTTTC.

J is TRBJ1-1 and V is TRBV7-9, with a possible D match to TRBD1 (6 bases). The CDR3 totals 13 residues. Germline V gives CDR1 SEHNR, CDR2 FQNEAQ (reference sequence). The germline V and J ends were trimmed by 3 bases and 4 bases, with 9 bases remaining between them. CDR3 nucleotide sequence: TGTGCCAGCAGCTTGGGAGGGGGCACTGAAGCTTTCTTT. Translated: CASSLGGGTEAFF.

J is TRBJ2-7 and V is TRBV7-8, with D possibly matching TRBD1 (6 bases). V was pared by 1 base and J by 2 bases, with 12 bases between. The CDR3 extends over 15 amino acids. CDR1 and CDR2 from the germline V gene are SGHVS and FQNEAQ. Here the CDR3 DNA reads TGTGCCAGCAGCTTAGGTGGGGACAATGCCTACGAGCAGTACTTC. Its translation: CASSLGGDNAYEQYF.

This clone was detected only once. CDR3 region: CAGRGGQGEKLFF. The CDR3, as DNA: TGTGCCGGGCGCGGGGGACAGGGAGAAAAACTGTTTTTT. The chain uses TRBV6-6 and TRBJ1-4; 9 bases fit TRBD1. The V gene end was trimmed by 11 bases and the J gene end by 8 bases; junction bases not matched to a gene: 9. CDR1 is MNHNY and CDR2 is SVGAGI in the germline V gene (reference sequence). This CDR3 contains 13 residues.

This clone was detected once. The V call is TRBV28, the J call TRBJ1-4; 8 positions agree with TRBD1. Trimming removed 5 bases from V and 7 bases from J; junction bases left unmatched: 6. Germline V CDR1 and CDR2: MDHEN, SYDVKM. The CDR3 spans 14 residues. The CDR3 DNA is TGTGCCAGCAGTAATCCCGGGACAGGTGAAAAACTGTTTTTT. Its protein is CASSNPGTGEKLFF.

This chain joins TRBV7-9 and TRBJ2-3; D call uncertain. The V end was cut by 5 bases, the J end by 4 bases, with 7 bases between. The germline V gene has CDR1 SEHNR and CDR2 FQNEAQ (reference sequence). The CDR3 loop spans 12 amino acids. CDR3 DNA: TGTGCCAGCAGCCCTAATTCAGATACGCAGTATTTT. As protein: CASSPNSDTQYF.

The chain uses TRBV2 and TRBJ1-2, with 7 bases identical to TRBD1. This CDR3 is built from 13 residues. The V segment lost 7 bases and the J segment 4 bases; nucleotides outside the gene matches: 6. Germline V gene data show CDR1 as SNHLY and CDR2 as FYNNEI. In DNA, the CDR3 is TGTGCCAGCACCCAGAGACAGGGCTATGGCTACACCTTC. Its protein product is CASTQRQGYGYTF.

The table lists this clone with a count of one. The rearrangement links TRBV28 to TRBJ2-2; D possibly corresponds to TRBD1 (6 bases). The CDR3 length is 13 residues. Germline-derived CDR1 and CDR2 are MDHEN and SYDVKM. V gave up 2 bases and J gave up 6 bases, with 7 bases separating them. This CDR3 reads CASSLEGAGELFF. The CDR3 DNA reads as TGTGCCAGCAGTTTAGAGGGGGCCGGGGAGCTGTTTTTT.

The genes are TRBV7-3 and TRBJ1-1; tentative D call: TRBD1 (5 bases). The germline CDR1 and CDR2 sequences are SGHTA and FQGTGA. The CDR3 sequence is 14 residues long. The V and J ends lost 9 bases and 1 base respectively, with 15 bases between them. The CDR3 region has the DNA TGTGCCAGTAGGGCGCAGGGATGGAACACTGAAGCTTTCTTT. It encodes CASRAQGWNTEAFF. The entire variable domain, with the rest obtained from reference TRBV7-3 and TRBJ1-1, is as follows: GAGVSQTPSNKVTEKGKYVELRCDPISGHTALYWYRQSLGQGPEFLIYFQGTGAADDSGLPNDRFFAVRPEGSVSTLKIQRTERGDSAVYLCASRAQGWNTEAFFGQGTRLTVV.

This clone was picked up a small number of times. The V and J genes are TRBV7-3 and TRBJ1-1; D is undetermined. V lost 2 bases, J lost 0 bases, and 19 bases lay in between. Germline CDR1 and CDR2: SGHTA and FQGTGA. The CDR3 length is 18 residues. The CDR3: CASSLYSHRTTLNTEAFF. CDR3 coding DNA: TGTGCCAGCAGCTTATATAGTCACAGAACCACCTTGAACACTGAAGCTTTCTTT.

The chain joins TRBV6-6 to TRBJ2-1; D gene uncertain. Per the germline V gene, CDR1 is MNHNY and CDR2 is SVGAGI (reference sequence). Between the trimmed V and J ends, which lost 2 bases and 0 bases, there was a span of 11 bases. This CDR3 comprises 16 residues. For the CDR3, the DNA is TGTGCCAGCAGTTACGTAGCCGTGGTCTCCTACAATGAGCAGTTCTTC. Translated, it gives CASSYVAVVSYNEQFF.